This passage covers 9 T cell receptor beta chains from one sample sequenced in a study of T cell responses to AZD1222 COVID-19 vaccine. TCRdb's table, derived via immunoSEQ multiplex PCR, lists solely in-frame clones and lacks some. The sample contains 140,000 to 150,000 clones, 85% to 95% of which appear only once. Sample: peripheral blood, taken on day 0 of AZD1222 vaccination. All receptors come from an adult in good health.

This clone has a single count. This chain uses TRBV7-9 with TRBJ2-1; 11 bases are a match to TRBD2. Trimming at V came to 5 bases and at J to 8 bases, leaving 20 bases not matched to a gene. CDR1 SEHNR and CDR2 FQNEAQ come from the germline V gene (reference sequence). The CDR3 sequence is 19 residues long. The CDR3 DNA reads as TGTGCCAGCAGCCCCTCGAGGGACAGGCTTAGCGGGAGGGCCGATGAGCAGTTCTTC. Amino acid sequence: CASSPSRDRLSGRADEQFF.

The chain combines TRBV27 with TRBJ1-1; D uncertain. CDR1 is MNHEY and CDR2 is SMNVEV in the germline V gene (reference sequence). This CDR3 is 14 amino acids long. With 5 bases removed from V and 0 bases from J, the gap between germline ends came to 10 bases. The CDR3 coding sequence is TGTGCCAGCAGTGAGAATTCAATGAACACTGAAGCTTTCTTT. Translation gives CASSENSMNTEAFF.

The chain combines TRBV3-1 (or the pseudogene TRBV3-2) with TRBJ1-5; 10 positions match TRBD1. The CDR3 has 15 amino acids. Germline assignment: CDR1 LGHDT and CDR2 YNNKEL (reference sequence). With 3 bases clipped from V and 5 bases from J, the junction kept 4 bases outside the gene matches. CDR3 protein: CASSQGGTGDQPQHF. Here the CDR3 DNA reads TGTGCCAGCAGCCAGGGGGGGACAGGGGATCAGCCCCAGCATTTT.

V usage is TRBV29-1 and J usage is TRBJ2-1; 12 bases align to TRBD2. This CDR3 spans 15 amino acids. The V gene's germline CDR1 is SQVTM and CDR2 ANQGSEA. The V segment lost 2 bases and the J segment 8 bases; nucleotides outside the gene matches: 7. This CDR3 reads CSVERASGGADEQFF. In DNA, the CDR3 is TGCAGCGTTGAAAGGGCTAGCGGGGGGGCCGATGAGCAGTTCTTC.

Only one count was recorded for this clone. The chain combines TRBV6-5 with TRBJ2-5; D is unclear. The CDR3 covers 15 residues. Germline V gene lookup returns CDR1 MNHEY and CDR2 SVGAGI. Trimming left V 3 bases short and J 4 bases short, with 15 bases between. CDR3 DNA: TGTGCCAGCAGTTATTTGATGGGGTATCCAGAGACCCAGTACTTC. Translating it yields CASSYLMGYPETQYF.

This chain connects TRBV14 to TRBJ1-1, with a weak D call TRBD1 (6 bases). This CDR3 has 14 residues. Deletions cut 5 bases from V and 3 bases from J, with 13 bases between. Germline loops: CDR1 SGHDN, CDR2 FVKESK. The CDR3 DNA reads as TGTGCCAGCAGCGGCTCGGGGACACACACTGAAGCTTTCTTT. The encoded protein is CASSGSGTHTEAFF. Together with reference TRBV14 and TRBJ1-1, the CDR3 gives the full variable domain: EAGVTQFPSHSVIEKGQTVTLRCDPISGHDNLYWYRRVMGKEIKFLLHFVKESKQDESGMPNNRFLAERTGGTYSTLKVQPAELEDSGVYFCASSGSGTHTEAFFGQGTRLTVV.

The chain employs TRBV6-2 or TRBV6-3 and TRBJ2-7, with D perhaps being TRBD1 or TRBD2 (6 bases each). Germline assignment: CDR1 MNHEY and CDR2 SVGEGT. There are 14 residues in the CDR3. Trimming cost V 5 bases and J 6 bases, with 17 bases left between them. The CDR3 nucleotides read TGTGCCAGCAGTAAAGGAGGGGACATCCTCGAGCAGTACTTC. It is translated as CASSKGGDILEQYF.

The chain recombines TRBV27 with TRBJ1-2; weak D call: TRBD1 (5 bases). This CDR3 contains 16 residues. V was pared by 6 bases and J by 2 bases, with 19 bases between. Germline CDR1 MNHEY, CDR2 SMNVEV (reference sequence). CDR3 sequence reads: CASRPTQGRLNYGYTF. In nucleotides, the CDR3 is TGTGCCAGCAGGCCCACCCAGGGCAGGTTGAACTATGGCTACACCTTC.

V and J are TRBV2 and TRBJ2-7, with 9 bases identical to TRBD1. V was clipped by 6 bases and J by 1 base; unmatched bases: 7. The CDR3 contains 15 residues. CDR1 SNHLY and CDR2 FYNNEI come from the germline V gene. The CDR3 nucleotides are TGTGCCAGCAGACTTACGGGACAGGGTTCCTACGAGCAGTACTTC. It translates to CASRLTGQGSYEQYF.